This T cell receptor (beta chain) was sequenced for a study of T cell changes during pregnancy in multiple sclerosis. Trimming stripped 2 bases from V and 2 bases from J, with 13 bases between. Per germline, CDR1 SGHTA and CDR2 FQGTGA. The CDR3 contains 15 residues. TCRdb's copy holds only in-frame clones and misses some; the assay was immunoSEQ multiplex PCR. The table includes 80,000 to 130,000 clones, approximately 94% detected once. This specimen was peripheral blood, taken before pregnancy. The genes are TRBV7-3 and TRBJ2-7; tentative D call: TRBD2 (6 bases). This sequence originates from a female donor with multiple sclerosis, enrolled in a pregnancy study. The DNA of the CDR3 is TGTGCCAGCAGCTTAGAGGCGGGACCGACCTACGAGCAGTACTTC. Its protein product is CASSLEAGPTYEQYF.